This T cell receptor beta chain was identified during a study of blood T cell repertoires in COVID-19. Clones were sequenced by immunoSEQ multiplex PCR, and TCRdb holds only the in-frame ones, with some missing. The table has more than 95,000 clones, around four fifths seen once. Sequencing was performed on peripheral blood. This sequence originates from an elderly man with active or convalescent COVID-19.

The CDR3, as DNA: TGCGCCAGCAGCAAGGGACAGACTTCTGGGGCCAACGTCCTGACTTTC. It specifies CASSKGQTSGANVLTF. The chain carries TRBV5-1 and TRBJ2-6; 7 bases are shared with TRBD1. Per germline, CDR1 SGHRS and CDR2 YFSETQ. This CDR3 has 16 amino acids. J lost 1 base, V lost 4 bases, and 5 bases had no gene match. The whole variable domain, filled in from reference TRBV5-1 and TRBJ2-6, reads KAGVTQTPRYLIKTRGQQVTLSCSPISGHRSVSWYQQTPGQGLQFLFEYFSETQRNKGNFPGRFSGRQFSNSRSEMNVSTLELGDSALYLCASSKGQTSGANVLTFGAGSRLTVL.